This T cell receptor beta chain was identified during a study of blood T cell repertoires in COVID-19. As for the study in general: Cohort 3 recovered donors had two negative PCRs, clearance, or symptom resolution.

Sequenced by immunoSEQ multiplex PCR; TCRdb stores in-frame clones only, minus some. The sample has roughly 150,000 clones, roughly 85% seen once. CDR1 and CDR2 from the germline V gene are KGHSH and LQKENI. The V and J ends lost 2 bases and 2 bases respectively, with 9 bases between them. The CDR3 is 14 residues long. The sample comprised PBMCs or T cells enriched from blood (not recorded which). The rearrangement joins TRBV18 to TRBJ2-5, with D possibly TRBD1 on 6 matching bases. The clonotype originates from a woman aged 65 to 85 in a cohort exposed to, infected with or recovered from COVID-19 (not recorded which). The CDR3 protein is CASSPAGQQETQYF. In DNA, the CDR3 is TGTGCCAGCTCACCAGCAGGACAGCAAGAGACCCAGTACTTC.